Below, 13 T cell receptor beta chains from the same sample are listed, as sequenced in a study of OX40 agonist ivuxolimab in advanced cancers. TCRdb keeps only in-frame clones here, not all; method: immunoSEQ multiplex PCR. The sample records roughly 60,000 clones, about 90% being singletons. This material consisted of CD4+ or CD8+ T cells sorted from blood, taken in a trial of the OX40 agonist ivuxolimab. The receptors stem from an adult with an advanced solid tumor such as melanoma, head and neck, liver or kidney cancer.

The chain carries TRBV30 and TRBJ1-1; D is uncertain. CDR1 and CDR2 from the germline V gene are GTSNPN and SVGIG (reference sequence). The V and J ends lost 0 bases and 4 bases respectively, with 9 bases between them. The CDR3 has 13 residues. CDR3 residues: CAWSVSGVTEAFF. CDR3 nucleotides: TGTGCCTGGAGTGTATCTGGGGTCACTGAAGCTTTCTTT. The full variable domain, rest sourced from reference TRBV30 and TRBJ1-1, is SQTIHQWPATLVQPVGSPLSLECTVEGTSNPNLYWYRQAAGRGLQLLFYSVGIGQISSEVPQNLSASRPQDRQFILSSKKLLLSDSGFYLCAWSVSGVTEAFFGQGTRLTVV.

The V and J genes are TRBV15 and TRBJ2-7; D is possibly TRBD1 (6 bases). Germline V lookup: CDR1 LNHNV, CDR2 YYDKDF (reference sequence). This CDR3 has 14 amino acids. The V gene lost 5 bases and the J gene lost 0 bases, with 11 bases spanning the gap. The CDR3 spells CATSSNRVSYEQYF. The DNA for the CDR3 is TGTGCCACCAGCTCGAACAGGGTCTCCTACGAGCAGTACTTC. Combining the CDR3 with reference TRBV15 and TRBJ2-7 gives the whole variable domain DAMVIQNPRYQVTQFGKPVTLSCSQTLNHNVMYWYQQKSSQAPKLLFHYYDKDFNNEADTPDNFQSRRPNTSFCFLDIRSPGLGDTAMYLCATSSNRVSYEQYFGPGTRLTVT.

J is TRBJ1-1 and V is TRBV28; D possibly corresponds to TRBD1 (5 bases). The V end was cut by 5 bases, the J end by 3 bases, with 19 bases between. CDR3 length: 16 residues. Germline V gives CDR1 MDHEN, CDR2 SYDVKM. The CDR3 nucleotides read TGTGCCAGCAGTACCGATGGGACGCTGATACACACTGAAGCTTTCTTT. Protein: CASSTDGTLIHTEAFF.

This chain joins TRBV28 and TRBJ2-1; TRBD1 or TRBD2 may be the D gene (6 bases each). CDR1 MDHEN and CDR2 SYDVKM come from the germline V gene. The V and J ends lost 4 bases and 0 bases respectively, with 10 bases between them. CDR3 length equals 15 residues. The CDR3 nucleotides read TGTGCCAGCAGTTCTGAGGGGGGCTCCTACAATGAGCAGTTCTTC. Translated: CASSSEGGSYNEQFF.

The chain carries TRBV30 and TRBJ2-1, with 7 bases that match TRBD2. Germline trimming cut 1 base from V and 10 bases from J; bases unmatched to any gene: 4. Germline V gives CDR1 GTSNPN, CDR2 SVGIG (reference sequence). The CDR3 is 12 amino acids. CDR3 region: CAWSALLAEQFF. The CDR3, as DNA: TGTGCCTGGAGTGCGTTACTAGCGGAGCAGTTCTTC.

A single count supports this clone. The rearrangement joins TRBV19 to TRBJ2-1; TRBD1 matches 9 bases. CDR3 length: 13 residues. Losses at the gene ends were 6 bases for V and 7 bases for J; bases not matched to a gene: 4. Germline V gives CDR1 LNHDA, CDR2 SQIVND (reference sequence). The CDR3 spells CASSGTGLNEQFF. The CDR3 nucleotides are TGTGCCAGTAGCGGGACAGGGTTGAATGAGCAGTTCTTC.

This clone appeared a single time. The chain combines TRBV19 with TRBJ2-5; possibly TRBD1 for D (6 bases). V lost 6 bases, J lost 0 bases, and 8 bases lay in between. The length of the CDR3 is 13 residues. Germline V gives CDR1 LNHDA, CDR2 SQIVND (reference sequence). CDR3 sequence reads: CASSGQYQETQYF. The CDR3 coding sequence is TGTGCCAGTAGCGGACAGTACCAAGAGACCCAGTACTTC.

V is TRBV28 and J is TRBJ2-4; a possible D gene is TRBD1 (6 bases). The CDR3 is 14 residues long. CDR1 and CDR2 from the germline V gene are MDHEN and SYDVKM. V shed 4 bases and J shed 7 bases, with 14 bases lying between them. CDR3 sequence (DNA): TGTGCCAGCAGTTCCGGACAGCTCAATAACATTCAGTACTTC. As protein: CASSSGQLNNIQYF. Supplemented by reference TRBV28 and TRBJ2-4, the full variable domain reads DVKVTQSSRYLVKRTGEKVFLECVQDMDHENMFWYRQDPGLGLRLIYFSYDVKMKEKGDIPEGYSVSREKKERFSLILESASTNQTSMYLCASSSGQLNNIQYFGAGTRLSVL.

The V and J genes are TRBV4-3 and TRBJ2-5; 11 bases map to TRBD1. Germline CDR1 and CDR2: LGHNA and YSLEER. J was trimmed by 5 bases and V by 1 base; bases with no gene match: 3. The CDR3 runs 15 residues. The CDR3 DNA is TGCGCCAGCAGCCAAGGGACAGGGGGCAGGGAGACCCAGTACTTC. It specifies CASSQGTGGRETQYF.

The J gene is TRBJ2-7, the V gene TRBV5-4; 15 bases agree with TRBD2. This CDR3 is 16 amino acids long. CDR1 is SGHNT and CDR2 is YYREEE in the germline V gene (reference sequence). The V segment lost 4 bases and the J segment 4 bases; nucleotides outside the gene matches: 6. CDR3: CASSPGLAGGGYEQYF. Written as DNA, the CDR3 is TGTGCCAGCAGCCCGGGACTAGCGGGAGGAGGATACGAGCAGTACTTC.

This chain uses TRBV2 with TRBJ1-2, with no clear D. This CDR3 has 12 residues. Trimming removed 6 bases at V and 0 bases at J, with 5 bases between. The germline gives CDR1 SNHLY, CDR2 FYNNEI. The CDR3 coding sequence is TGTGCCAGCAGGAGGGCTAACTATGGCTACACCTTC. Protein sequence: CASRRANYGYTF.

A word on this clone: One junction end does not reproduce the germline sequence, and a read error may be involved. V gene TRBV6-1 combines with J gene TRBJ1-2; 9 nucleotides match TRBD1. The germline V gene has CDR1 MNHNS and CDR2 SASEGT. The CDR3 runs to 15 residues. DNA for the CDR3: TGCGCCAGCAGCCGCGAGGACAGGGGCAAGGGAGGCTACACCTTC. Translation gives CASSREDRGKGGYTF.

With regard to this clone: This CDR3 is also generated by other DNA sequences in the sample. The V call is TRBV18, the J call TRBJ2-7; 9 nucleotides agree with TRBD1. The CDR3 loop spans 13 amino acids. J gave up 2 bases and V 5 bases, and 1 base lay outside the gene matches. Germline-derived CDR1 and CDR2 are KGHSH and LQKENI. CDR3 in amino acids: CASSGTGTYEQYF. CDR3 bases: TGTGCCAGCTCAGGGACAGGGACCTACGAGCAGTACTTC.